Included here is one TCR beta chain sequence, with context. The antigen it binds to is not known. Base qualities are not provided; no much larger clone lies one nucleotide away. Inclusion was restricted to participants for whom at least one PBMC sample before ART initiation and at least two post-ART samples were available. All participants with HIV were treated in the United States of America. Before DNA extraction, cryopreserved samples of about 0.9-11 million PBMC were thawed and then washed. At the time of the earliest PBMC sample, participants with HIV were aged between about 23 and 55 years. PBMC samples from each participant spanned 1-4 timepoints before ART initiation and 2-8 timepoints after ART initiation, with a median of 7 samples. Serial HIV viral load, CD4+ T-cell count, ART history and demographic data were obtained for every participant. Using a Qiagen kit on a QIAcube, genomic DNA was extracted from unsorted PBMC, with samples processed in batches of 12.

V is shortened by 5 bases, J by 2 bases, and the region joining them spans 12 bases. Its CDR3 holds 14 amino acids, cysteine through phenylalanine. Only CDR3 DNA is held: 42 bases, read in frame from base 1. Per the germline V gene (reference sequence), SEHNR is the CDR1 and FQNEAQ is the CDR2. The data were taken from a study of long-term antiretroviral therapy in people with HIV (dated by TCRdb to between 2021 and 2022). Regarding the research as a whole: The earliest samples were collected approximately a decade before the 2015 WHO recommendation for immediate ART, a period when ART was typically delayed until CD4 counts fell. A retrospective serial study tested whether ART initiation and durable HIV suppression were associated with changes in peripheral blood TRB repertoire composition and diversity. A total of 150 to 200 cryopreserved PBMC samples came from 30 or so adults with confirmed HIV infection and were collected serially over a mean of about six years (range 1-12). About 40% of the 30 participants with HIV were female. No cross-contamination during QIAcube processing was shown when test extractions of a monoclonal T-cell line were performed alongside roughly 30 polyclonal samples.

Broad study findings and their caveats: Because PBMC availability was limited, only the TCR beta chain was sequenced, with no alpha chain pairing. Expanded TRB clones identified before ART initiation dominated the repertoire across all time points, though the dominance fluctuated and decreased in many PLHIV after ART. Because cell numbers in pre-ART samples were limited, unsorted PBMC were profiled instead of sorted CD4+ and CD8+ T cells. Narrower CDR3 length ranges were observed in HIV repertoires than in controls, and an antigen-experienced repertoire with only a slight naive shift after ART was suggested by the network structure. A significant increase in TRB diversity was found to be associated with ART initiation, although TRB diversity was observed to remain significantly below that of transplant donor controls even after long-term ART. Samples dated from about 2003 to 2018, and the ART regimens used may be less effective than current ones. No data were available on ART adherence, viral resistance or therapy changes, limiting inferences about post-ART repertoire changes.

The immunoSEQ hsTCRB v3.0 assay was used at survey level resolution to sequence the TRB variable region. A depth of roughly 40,000-50,000 T-cell genomes per sample was targeted for TRB sequencing. An Illumina MiSeq with a v3 150-cycle kit was used to sequence the pooled TRB libraries. The original methods were these. Repertoire analysis was performed in R inside a reproducible Nextflow workflow that covered QC, data transformation and analysis. LymphoSeq2, an R package for AIRR-Seq data exploration, was used to implement custom analyses. Several samples yielding fewer than 5000 total TRB sequences were excluded, leaving over 150 analyzed HIV repertoires. Of the roughly 180 retained HIV repertoires, some 60 were collected before and about 130 after ART initiation. Repertoires were downsampled to 5000 TRB nucleotide sequences, and summary statistics were averaged over 100 downsampling iterations. Only TRB sequences with CDR3 regions of at least seven amino acids were retained for analysis. Diversity was measured with a Shannon entropy-derived clonality score and the Gini coefficient. In the repertoire networks, any two of the top 5000 CDR3 amino acid sequences were connected whenever the two sequences differed by an edit distance of one. GLIPH2 predicted antigen specificity groups and MHC restriction for TRB CDR3 amino acid sequences. CDR3 amino acid sequences were matched against VDJdb and McPAS-TCR to flag known CMV, EBV, HIV or tissue antigen associations. Pre-ART, post-ART and control groups were compared with Wilcoxon signed-rank tests and Holm-Bonferroni correction. TCRdb's version of the immuneACCESS table is confined to in-frame rearrangements and falls short of the full clone set. An unresolved V gene accounts for under half of the shortfall where checked; the remainder is of unknown origin. V and J calls and clone size are those listed in that table; D and trimming were worked out from the DNA. In all, the sample holds roughly 22,000 clones, and 80% to 90% of those were seen once. The ten largest clones represent less than 2.5% of the sample.

The starting material was unsorted PBMCs, obtained 3 years after starting antiretroviral therapy. The rearrangement joined TRBV7-9 to TRBJ1-2; the D gene is possibly TRBD1, with 5 bases matching. The sequence derives from a man aged 45 to 65 with HIV. The CDR3 reads CASSPGTENYGYTF. The sequence in DNA is TGTGCCAGCAGCCCCGGGACGGAAAACTATGGCTACACCTTC.